This paragraph reports one TCR beta chain. What it recognizes is unknown. TCR beta cDNA libraries had unique molecular identifiers. TCRdb called the PCR reads again in MiXCR, with one record for every CDR3 protein. The table lists roughly 540,000 distinct CDR3 sequences, less than 40% of them singletons. Trimming cost V 4 bases and J 7 bases, with 16 bases left between them. CDR3 length: 13 amino acids. The V gene's germline CDR1 is SQVTM and CDR2 ANQGSEA. This entry belongs to a study of post-analysis software for immune sequencing data. Findings and caveats of the study: TRBV5-6, TRBV5-1 and TRBV20-1 belonged to a set of five TRBV segments that were more frequent in patients than controls.

This TCR derives from a girl between 2 and 17 years old with multiple sclerosis. The chain links TRBV29-1 to TRBJ1-2, with D possibly matching TRBD1 (6 bases). Sequences were obtained from blood. The CDR3 loop reads CSVAPTGFGGYTF. CDR3 coding DNA: TGCAGCGTTGCCCCCACAGGGTTTGGTGGCTACACCTTC.